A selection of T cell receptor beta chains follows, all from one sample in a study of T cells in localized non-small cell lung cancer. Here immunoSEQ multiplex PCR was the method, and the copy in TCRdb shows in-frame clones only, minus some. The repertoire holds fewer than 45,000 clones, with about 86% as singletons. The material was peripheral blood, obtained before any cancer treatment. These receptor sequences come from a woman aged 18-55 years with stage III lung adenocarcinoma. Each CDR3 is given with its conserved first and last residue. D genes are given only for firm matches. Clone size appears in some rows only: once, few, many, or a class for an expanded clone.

CDR3aa: CAWSWGDGSYEQYF; CDR3nt: TGTGCCTGGAGTTGGGGAGACGGCTCCTACGAGCAGTACTTC; d_gene: -; j_gene: TRBJ2-7; v_gene: TRBV30; abundance: -
CDR3aa: CASRLGGNTIYF; CDR3nt: TGTGCCAGCCGTCTTGGTGGAAACACCATATATTTT; d_gene: -; j_gene: TRBJ1-3; v_gene: TRBV6-1; abundance: -
CDR3aa: CASSSLRGSTDTQYF; CDR3nt: TGTGCCAGCAGCTCCTTGCGGGGAAGCACAGATACGCAGTATTTT; d_gene: -; j_gene: TRBJ2-3; v_gene: TRBV6-5; abundance: -
CDR3aa: CASSIGAGLDGNTIYF; CDR3nt: TGTGCCAGTAGTATTGGCGCAGGGCTGGATGGAAACACCATATATTTT; d_gene: -; j_gene: TRBJ1-3; v_gene: TRBV19; abundance: few
CDR3aa: CASSSEYRGAYEQYF; CDR3nt: TGTGCCAGCAGTTCCGAATACAGGGGGGCTTACGAGCAGTACTTC; d_gene: TRBD1; j_gene: TRBJ2-7; v_gene: TRBV6-6; abundance: few
CDR3aa: CASSPPSGITIYF; CDR3nt: TGTGCCAGCTCACCACCCAGTGGTATCACCATATATTTT; d_gene: -; j_gene: TRBJ1-3; v_gene: TRBV18; abundance: few
CDR3aa: CASSSGVQPQHF; CDR3nt: TGTGCCAGCAGCAGTGGGGTCCAGCCCCAGCATTTT; d_gene: -; j_gene: TRBJ1-5; v_gene: TRBV6-1; abundance: -
CDR3aa: CASTLGAGYNEQFF; CDR3nt: TGTGCCAGCACCCTGGGGGCAGGCTACAATGAGCAGTTCTTC; d_gene: -; j_gene: TRBJ2-1; v_gene: TRBV5-6; abundance: -
CDR3aa: CASSLTRPETGELFF; CDR3nt: TGTGCCAGCAGCTTAACGAGGCCGGAAACCGGGGAGCTGTTTTTT; d_gene: -; j_gene: TRBJ2-2; v_gene: TRBV7-3; abundance: -
CDR3aa: CASSDYEQYF; CDR3nt: TGTGCCAGCTCTGACTACGAGCAGTACTTC; d_gene: -; j_gene: TRBJ2-7; v_gene: TRBV6-5; abundance: -
CDR3aa: CASSGGRDRMYEQYF; CDR3nt: TGTGCCAGCAGTGGGGGCCGGGACAGGATGTACGAGCAGTACTTC; d_gene: TRBD1; j_gene: TRBJ2-7; v_gene: TRBV6-6; abundance: -
CDR3aa: CASTHGGLYNEQFF; CDR3nt: TGTGCCAGCACCCACGGGGGCTTATACAATGAGCAGTTCTTC; d_gene: -; j_gene: TRBJ2-1; v_gene: TRBV27; abundance: -
CDR3aa: CASSFSTGGEQYF; CDR3nt: TGCGCCAGCAGCTTTTCAACAGGGGGCGAGCAGTACTTC; d_gene: TRBD1; j_gene: TRBJ2-7; v_gene: TRBV5-1; abundance: -
CDR3aa: CASSRWTEEGYTF; CDR3nt: TGTGCCAGCAGCAGATGGACAGAGGAGGGCTACACCTTC; d_gene: -; j_gene: TRBJ1-2; v_gene: TRBV9; abundance: -
CDR3aa: CASSSTGDGLAFF; CDR3nt: TGTGCCAGCAGCTCGACAGGGGACGGGTTGGCTTTCTTT; d_gene: TRBD1; j_gene: TRBJ1-1; v_gene: TRBV9; abundance: -
CDR3aa: CASSLPRLKVRGTDTDTQYF; CDR3nt: TGCGCCAGCAGCCTCCCCCGTCTCAAGGTGCGGGGGACAGACACAGATACGCAGTATTTT; d_gene: -; j_gene: TRBJ2-3; v_gene: TRBV4-1; abundance: few
CDR3aa: CASSYTRDNEQFF; CDR3nt: TGTGCCAGCAGCTACACTAGGGACAATGAGCAGTTCTTC; d_gene: -; j_gene: TRBJ2-1; v_gene: TRBV7-2; abundance: -
CDR3aa: CASSATSNQPQHF; CDR3nt: TGTGCCAGCAGTGCAACTAGCAATCAGCCCCAGCATTTT; d_gene: -; j_gene: TRBJ1-5; v_gene: TRBV2; abundance: -
CDR3aa: CASSPDRSGGTEAFF; CDR3nt: TGTGCCAGCAGCCCAGACAGGTCGGGTGGAACTGAAGCTTTCTTT; d_gene: -; j_gene: TRBJ1-1; v_gene: TRBV14; abundance: once
CDR3aa: CASCGSGANVLTF; CDR3nt: TGTGCCAGCTGTGGCTCTGGGGCCAACGTCCTGACTTTC; d_gene: -; j_gene: TRBJ2-6; v_gene: TRBV6-6; abundance: -
CDR3aa: CASSQERAGRGNTIYF; CDR3nt: TGTGCCAGCAGCCAAGAACGGGCGGGGAGGGGAAACACCATATATTTT; d_gene: -; j_gene: TRBJ1-3; v_gene: TRBV4-2; abundance: -
CDR3aa: CASSGRRQANRYTF; CDR3nt: TGTGCCAGCAGCGGCCGTCGACAGGCCAATCGCTACACCTTC; d_gene: -; j_gene: TRBJ1-2; v_gene: TRBV7-9; abundance: -
CDR3aa: CASSLSVVQIAGELFF; CDR3nt: TGTGCCAGCAGTCTATCGGTGGTCCAGATCGCCGGGGAGCTGTTTTTT; d_gene: -; j_gene: TRBJ2-2; v_gene: TRBV6-6; abundance: -
CDR3aa: CASSTLPTGSGANVLTF; CDR3nt: TGTGCCAGTAGTACCCTCCCGACAGGGTCTGGGGCCAACGTCCTGACTTTC; d_gene: TRBD1; j_gene: TRBJ2-6; v_gene: TRBV19; abundance: -
CDR3aa: CASSQRTSGGDTQYF; CDR3nt: TGTGCCAGCAGCCAAAGGACTAGCGGGGGGGATACGCAGTATTTT; d_gene: TRBD2; j_gene: TRBJ2-3; v_gene: TRBV7-3; abundance: -
CDR3aa: CAWSVGQDFSNQPQHF; CDR3nt: TGTGCCTGGAGTGTAGGGCAGGATTTTAGCAATCAGCCCCAGCATTTT; d_gene: -; j_gene: TRBJ1-5; v_gene: TRBV30; abundance: -
CDR3aa: CASRPDRVDEKLFF; CDR3nt: TGTGCCAGCCGTCCTGACAGGGTGGATGAAAAACTGTTTTTT; d_gene: TRBD1; j_gene: TRBJ1-4; v_gene: TRBV28; abundance: -
CDR3aa: CASLSRGEQYF; CDR3nt: TGTGCCAGCCTGAGCAGGGGCGAGCAGTACTTC; d_gene: -; j_gene: TRBJ2-7; v_gene: TRBV19; abundance: -
CDR3aa: CASSKRTGEYQETQYF; CDR3nt: TGTGCCAGTAGTAAGAGGACAGGAGAGTACCAAGAGACCCAGTACTTC; d_gene: TRBD1; j_gene: TRBJ2-5; v_gene: TRBV19; abundance: -
CDR3aa: CAWSVPDSKNSYGYTF; CDR3nt: TGTGCCTGGAGTGTACCGGACAGCAAGAATTCCTATGGCTACACCTTC; d_gene: -; j_gene: TRBJ1-2; v_gene: TRBV30; abundance: -
CDR3aa: CAISEWDSNQPQHF; CDR3nt: TGTGCCATCAGTGAATGGGATAGCAATCAGCCCCAGCATTTT; d_gene: -; j_gene: TRBJ1-5; v_gene: TRBV10-3; abundance: -
CDR3aa: CATSRDRGVNEKLFF; CDR3nt: TGTGCCACCAGCAGAGATAGGGGGGTGAATGAAAAACTGTTTTTT; d_gene: -; j_gene: TRBJ1-4; v_gene: TRBV15; abundance: once
CDR3aa: CASSFFGGTEAFF; CDR3nt: TGTGCCAGCAGCTTCTTTGGGGGGACTGAAGCTTTCTTT; d_gene: -; j_gene: TRBJ1-1; v_gene: TRBV7-9; abundance: once
CDR3aa: CASSEAPIGELFF; CDR3nt: TGTGCCAGCAGCGAGGCCCCGATCGGGGAGCTGTTTTTT; d_gene: -; j_gene: TRBJ2-2; v_gene: TRBV9; abundance: -
CDR3aa: CASRSGTGGAGEQFF; CDR3nt: TGTGCCAGCAGGTCCGGGACAGGGGGCGCGGGTGAGCAGTTCTTC; d_gene: TRBD1; j_gene: TRBJ2-1; v_gene: TRBV5-4; abundance: -
CDR3aa: CASSLDGGVTEAFF; CDR3nt: TGTGCCAGCAGCTTAGACGGAGGGGTGACTGAAGCTTTCTTT; d_gene: -; j_gene: TRBJ1-1; v_gene: TRBV11-2; abundance: -
CDR3aa: CASGRLAGGHNEQFF; CDR3nt: TGTGCCAGCGGCCGACTAGCGGGGGGCCACAATGAGCAGTTCTTC; d_gene: TRBD2; j_gene: TRBJ2-1; v_gene: TRBV2; abundance: -
CDR3aa: CSVKQGADYTF; CDR3nt: TGCAGCGTTAAACAGGGGGCGGACTACACCTTC; d_gene: TRBD1; j_gene: TRBJ1-2; v_gene: TRBV29-1; abundance: -
CDR3aa: CASSLDRGRSLTDTQYF; CDR3nt: TGCGCCAGCAGCTTGGACAGGGGGCGGTCCCTCACAGATACGCAGTATTTT; d_gene: TRBD1; j_gene: TRBJ2-3; v_gene: TRBV5-1; abundance: -
CDR3aa: CASSLQTAYEQYF; CDR3nt: TGTGCCAGCAGCTTACAGACAGCCTACGAGCAGTACTTC; d_gene: -; j_gene: TRBJ2-7; v_gene: TRBV11-2; abundance: few
CDR3aa: CATSRQPNQPQHF; CDR3nt: TGTGCCACCAGCAGACAGCCGAATCAGCCCCAGCATTTT; d_gene: -; j_gene: TRBJ1-5; v_gene: TRBV15; abundance: -
CDR3aa: CASSSTGTSGFTLDTQYF; CDR3nt: TGCGCCAGCAGCTCCACCGGGACTAGCGGCTTCACACTAGATACGCAGTATTTT; d_gene: TRBD2; j_gene: TRBJ2-3; v_gene: TRBV5-1; abundance: -
CDR3aa: CASSRTDNNSPLHF; CDR3nt: TGTGCCAGCAGCAGGACGGACAATAATTCACCCCTCCACTTT; d_gene: -; j_gene: TRBJ1-6; v_gene: TRBV5-4; abundance: few
CDR3aa: CASSLDPIGSYNEQFF; CDR3nt: TGTGCCAGCAGCTTAGACCCTATAGGGTCCTACAATGAGCAGTTCTTC; d_gene: -; j_gene: TRBJ2-1; v_gene: TRBV11-3; abundance: few
CDR3aa: CASSSDLRRAQHF; CDR3nt: TGTGCCAGCAGCTCCGACCTGAGGAGGGCCCAGCATTTT; d_gene: -; j_gene: TRBJ1-5; v_gene: TRBV11-2; abundance: once
CDR3aa: CASSEALTEQYF; CDR3nt: TGTGCCAGCAGTGAAGCGCTAACCGAGCAGTACTTC; d_gene: -; j_gene: TRBJ2-7; v_gene: TRBV2; abundance: -
CDR3aa: CASSSKSYNEQFF; CDR3nt: TGTGCCAGCAGCTCCAAGTCCTACAATGAGCAGTTCTTC; d_gene: -; j_gene: TRBJ2-1; v_gene: TRBV11-2; abundance: -
CDR3aa: CASSPKEGSSYEQYF; CDR3nt: TGTGCCAGCAGCCCCAAGGAAGGAAGCTCCTACGAGCAGTACTTC; d_gene: -; j_gene: TRBJ2-7; v_gene: TRBV7-6; abundance: -
CDR3aa: CASSQGAGTEAFF; CDR3nt: TGTGCCAGCAGCCAGGGGGCCGGAACTGAAGCTTTCTTT; d_gene: -; j_gene: TRBJ1-1; v_gene: TRBV14; abundance: -
CDR3aa: CAISDNGQYGYTF; CDR3nt: TGTGCCATCAGTGATAATGGCCAGTATGGCTACACCTTC; d_gene: -; j_gene: TRBJ1-2; v_gene: TRBV10-3; abundance: -
CDR3aa: CASSLQTGNSPLHF; CDR3nt: TGCGCCAGCAGCCTTCAGACAGGGAATTCACCCCTCCACTTT; d_gene: TRBD1; j_gene: TRBJ1-6; v_gene: TRBV4-1; abundance: -
CDR3aa: CASSPSGQGVGETQYF; CDR3nt: TGTGCCAGCAGTCCCTCGGGACAGGGGGTGGGAGAGACCCAGTACTTC; d_gene: TRBD1; j_gene: TRBJ2-5; v_gene: TRBV27; abundance: -
CDR3aa: CVSSIGRNYGYTF; CDR3nt: TGTGTCAGTAGTATAGGCAGAAACTATGGCTACACCTTC; d_gene: -; j_gene: TRBJ1-2; v_gene: TRBV19; abundance: -
CDR3aa: CASSLSSGANVLTF; CDR3nt: TGTGCCAGCAGCTTAAGCTCTGGGGCCAACGTCCTGACTTTC; d_gene: -; j_gene: TRBJ2-6; v_gene: TRBV7-9; abundance: once
CDR3aa: CASSLTFSSGGAKQFF; CDR3nt: TGTGCCAGCAGCTTAACGTTCTCTAGCGGGGGGGCCAAGCAGTTCTTC; d_gene: TRBD2; j_gene: TRBJ2-1; v_gene: TRBV7-3; abundance: -
CDR3aa: CAWSALGQPQETQYF; CDR3nt: TGTGCCTGGAGTGCCCTGGGACAGCCTCAAGAGACCCAGTACTTC; d_gene: TRBD1; j_gene: TRBJ2-5; v_gene: TRBV30; abundance: -
CDR3aa: CASSEGVEFTGYGYTF; CDR3nt: TGCGCCAGCAGTGAAGGGGTTGAGTTCACAGGCTATGGCTACACCTTC; d_gene: -; j_gene: TRBJ1-2; v_gene: TRBV10-1; abundance: once